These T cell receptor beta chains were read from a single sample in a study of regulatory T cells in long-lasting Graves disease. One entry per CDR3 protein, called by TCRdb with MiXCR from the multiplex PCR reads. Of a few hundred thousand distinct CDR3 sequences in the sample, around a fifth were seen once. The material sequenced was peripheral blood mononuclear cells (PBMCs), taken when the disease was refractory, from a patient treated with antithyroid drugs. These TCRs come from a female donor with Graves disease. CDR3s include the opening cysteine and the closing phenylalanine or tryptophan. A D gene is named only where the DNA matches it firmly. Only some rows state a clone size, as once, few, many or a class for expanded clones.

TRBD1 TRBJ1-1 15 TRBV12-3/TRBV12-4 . TGTGCCTGCAGTTTAGCCGGGACAGCAAACACTGAAGCTTTCTTT CACSLAGTANTEAFF
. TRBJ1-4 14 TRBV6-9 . TGCGCCAGCAGTGTATCGGGGCCTAATGAAAAACTGTTTTTT CASSVSGPNEKLFF
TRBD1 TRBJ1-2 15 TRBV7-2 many TGTGCCAGCAGCGCCCACAGGGGGAGAATCTATGGCTACACCTTC CASSAHRGRIYGYTF
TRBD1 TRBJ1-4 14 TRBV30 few TGTGCCTGGAGTCACGGACAGGGGGTTGAAAAACTGTTTTTT CAWSHGQGVEKLFF
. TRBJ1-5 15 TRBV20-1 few TGCAGTGCTAGAGACAGGGCAGAAAGCAATCAGCCCCAGCATTTT CSARDRAESNQPQHF
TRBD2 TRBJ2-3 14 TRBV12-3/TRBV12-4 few TGTGCCAGCAGTTTTGGGACTAGCGGGGATACGCAGTATTTT CASSFGTSGDTQYF
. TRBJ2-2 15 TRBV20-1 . TGCAGTGCCAACCAGCAAGGGCGACCCACCGGGGAGCTGTTTTTT CSANQQGRPTGELFF
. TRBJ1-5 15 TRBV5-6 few TGTGCCAGCACCATCTGGACCCGTAGCAATCAGCCCCAGCATTTT CASTIWTRSNQPQHF
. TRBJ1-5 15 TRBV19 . TGTGCCAGTACACAGGGTTGGGTGGGCAATCAGCCCCAGCATTTT CASTQGWVGNQPQHF
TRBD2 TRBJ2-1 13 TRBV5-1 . TGCGCCAGCCGCCACGGGGGGGCCGGTGAGCAGTTCTTC CASRHGGAGEQFF
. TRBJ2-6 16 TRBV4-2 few TGTGCCAGCAGTTTGGACACCGGGACTTATTCCAACGTCCTGACTTTC CASSLDTGTYSNVLTF
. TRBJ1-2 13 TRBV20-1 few TGCAGTGCTAGAGACAGCGCTCTGGATGGCTACACCTTC CSARDSALDGYTF
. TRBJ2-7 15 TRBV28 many TGTGCCAGCACTCGCGGGGCGGCAGGGACCTACGAGCAGTACTTC CASTRGAAGTYEQYF
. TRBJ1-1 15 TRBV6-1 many TGTGCCAGCAGTGAAGCGGGACGGCCGAACACTGAAGCTTTCTTT CASSEAGRPNTEAFF
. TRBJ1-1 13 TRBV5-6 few TGTGCCAGCAGCTTGGTAGGTCCCACTGAAGCTTTCTTT CASSLVGPTEAFF
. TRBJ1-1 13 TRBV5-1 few TGCGCCACCCGGGGACTTATCAACACTGAAGCTTTCTTT CATRGLINTEAFF
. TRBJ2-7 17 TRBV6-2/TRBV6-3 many TGTGCCAGCAGTTACTCCAATCCTGGGGCAGGGGCCTACGAGCAGTACTTC CASSYSNPGAGAYEQYF
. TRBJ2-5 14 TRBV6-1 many TGTGCCAGCAGTCACCAGGGGCTATCGGAGACCCAGTACTTC CASSHQGLSETQYF
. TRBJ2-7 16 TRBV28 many TGTGCCAGCAGTTTACCTACACAGGACGGTCTCTACGAGCAGTACTTC CASSLPTQDGLYEQYF
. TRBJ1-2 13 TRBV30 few TGTGCCTGGAACCACAGGGTGGACTATGGCTACACCTTC CAWNHRVDYGYTF